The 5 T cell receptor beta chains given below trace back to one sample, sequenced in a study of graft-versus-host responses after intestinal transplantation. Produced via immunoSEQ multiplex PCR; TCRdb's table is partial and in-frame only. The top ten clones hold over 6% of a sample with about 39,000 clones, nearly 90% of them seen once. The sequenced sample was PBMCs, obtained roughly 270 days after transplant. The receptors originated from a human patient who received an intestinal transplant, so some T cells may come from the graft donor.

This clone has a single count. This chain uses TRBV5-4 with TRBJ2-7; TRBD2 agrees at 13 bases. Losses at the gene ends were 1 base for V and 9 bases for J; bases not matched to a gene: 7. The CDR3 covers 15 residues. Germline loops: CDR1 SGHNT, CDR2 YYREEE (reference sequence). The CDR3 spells CASSLFTSGGAVQYF. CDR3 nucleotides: TGTGCCAGCAGCTTGTTCACTAGCGGGGGGGCCGTGCAGTACTTC.

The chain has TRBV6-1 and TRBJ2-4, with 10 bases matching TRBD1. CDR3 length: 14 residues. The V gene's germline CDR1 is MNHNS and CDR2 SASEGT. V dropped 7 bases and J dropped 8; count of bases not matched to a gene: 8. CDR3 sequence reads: CASNGGQGRDIQYF. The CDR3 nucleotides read TGTGCCAGCAACGGGGGACAGGGGAGGGACATTCAGTACTTC.

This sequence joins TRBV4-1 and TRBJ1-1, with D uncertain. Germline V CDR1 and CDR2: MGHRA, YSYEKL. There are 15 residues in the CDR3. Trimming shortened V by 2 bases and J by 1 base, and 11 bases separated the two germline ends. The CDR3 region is CASSQRGSANTEAFF. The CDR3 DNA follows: TGCGCCAGCAGCCAACGCGGTTCCGCGAACACTGAAGCTTTCTTT.

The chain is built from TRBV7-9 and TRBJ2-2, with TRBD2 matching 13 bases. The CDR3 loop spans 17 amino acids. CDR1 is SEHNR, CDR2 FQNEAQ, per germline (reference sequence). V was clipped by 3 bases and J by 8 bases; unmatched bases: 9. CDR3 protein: CASSFGLAGDLAGELFF. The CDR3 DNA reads TGTGCCAGCAGCTTCGGACTAGCGGGGGATCTGGCGGGGGAGCTGTTTTTT.

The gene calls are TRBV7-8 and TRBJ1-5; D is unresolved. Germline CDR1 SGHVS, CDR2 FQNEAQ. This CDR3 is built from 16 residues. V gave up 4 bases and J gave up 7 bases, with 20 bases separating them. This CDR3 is CASSSTRVGGRQPQHF. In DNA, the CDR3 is TGTGCCAGCAGCTCGACCCGGGTTGGTGGGCGCCAGCCCCAGCATTTT.